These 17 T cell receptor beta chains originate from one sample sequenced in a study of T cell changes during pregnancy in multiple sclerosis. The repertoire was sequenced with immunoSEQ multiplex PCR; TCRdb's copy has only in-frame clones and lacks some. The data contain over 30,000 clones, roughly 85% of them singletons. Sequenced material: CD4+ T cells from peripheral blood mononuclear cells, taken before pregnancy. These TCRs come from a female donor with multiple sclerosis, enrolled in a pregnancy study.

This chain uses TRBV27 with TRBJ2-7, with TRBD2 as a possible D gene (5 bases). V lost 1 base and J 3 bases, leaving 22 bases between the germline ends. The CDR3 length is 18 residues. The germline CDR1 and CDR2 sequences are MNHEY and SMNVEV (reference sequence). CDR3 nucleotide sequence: TGTGCCAGCAGTTTATTGATCCCTAGGGCGGGTGCCTTCTACGAGCAGTACTTC. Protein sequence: CASSLLIPRAGAFYEQYF.

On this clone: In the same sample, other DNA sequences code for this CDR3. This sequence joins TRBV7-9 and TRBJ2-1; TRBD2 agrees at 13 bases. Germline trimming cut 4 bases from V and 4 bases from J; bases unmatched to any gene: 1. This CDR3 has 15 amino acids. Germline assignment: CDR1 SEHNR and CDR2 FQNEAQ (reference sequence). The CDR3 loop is CASSSGLAGYNEQFF. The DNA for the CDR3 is TGTGCCAGCAGCTCGGGACTAGCGGGGTACAATGAGCAGTTCTTC.

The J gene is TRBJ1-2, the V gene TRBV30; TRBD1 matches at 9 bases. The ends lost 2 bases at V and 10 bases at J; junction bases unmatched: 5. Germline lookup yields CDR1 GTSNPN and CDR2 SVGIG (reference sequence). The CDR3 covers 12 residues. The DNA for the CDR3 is TGTGCCTGGAGTCCGGGACAGGGTGCCTACACCTTC. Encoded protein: CAWSPGQGAYTF. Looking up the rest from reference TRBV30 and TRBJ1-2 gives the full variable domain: SQTIHQWPATLVQPVGSPLSLECTVEGTSNPNLYWYRQAAGRGLQLLFYSVGIGQISSEVPQNLSASRPQDRQFILSSKKLLLSDSGFYLCAWSPGQGAYTFGSGTRLTVV.

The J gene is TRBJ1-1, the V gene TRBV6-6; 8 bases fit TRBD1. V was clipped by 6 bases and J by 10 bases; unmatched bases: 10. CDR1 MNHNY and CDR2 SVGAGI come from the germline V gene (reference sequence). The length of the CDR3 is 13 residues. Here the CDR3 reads CASRPDRDRRAFF. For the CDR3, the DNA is TGTGCCAGCAGGCCGGACAGGGATAGGAGAGCTTTCTTT.

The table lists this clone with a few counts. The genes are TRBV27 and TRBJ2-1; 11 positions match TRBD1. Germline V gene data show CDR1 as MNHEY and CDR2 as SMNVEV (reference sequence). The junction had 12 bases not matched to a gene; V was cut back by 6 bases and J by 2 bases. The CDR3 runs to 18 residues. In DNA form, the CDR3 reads TGTGCCAGCAGGGGGACAGGGGGTTCTATTATCCCCTACAATGAGCAGTTCTTC. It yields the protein CASRGTGGSIIPYNEQFF.

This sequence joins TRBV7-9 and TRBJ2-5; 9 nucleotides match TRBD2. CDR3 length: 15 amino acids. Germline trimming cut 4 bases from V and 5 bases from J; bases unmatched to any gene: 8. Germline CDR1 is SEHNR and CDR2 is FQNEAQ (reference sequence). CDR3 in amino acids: CASSYLAGDYETQYF. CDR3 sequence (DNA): TGTGCCAGCAGCTACTTAGCGGGAGATTATGAGACCCAGTACTTC.

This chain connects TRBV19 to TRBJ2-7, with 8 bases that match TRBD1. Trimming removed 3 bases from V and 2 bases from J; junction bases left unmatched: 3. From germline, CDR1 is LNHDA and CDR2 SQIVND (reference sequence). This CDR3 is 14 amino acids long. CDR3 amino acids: CASSIDRGTYEQYF. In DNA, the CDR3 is TGTGCCAGTAGTATCGACAGGGGAACCTACGAGCAGTACTTC.

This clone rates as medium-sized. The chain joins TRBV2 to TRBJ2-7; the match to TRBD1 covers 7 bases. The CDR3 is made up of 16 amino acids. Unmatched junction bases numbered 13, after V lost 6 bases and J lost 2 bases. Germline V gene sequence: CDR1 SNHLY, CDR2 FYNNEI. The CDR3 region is CASRRTGTILAYEQYF. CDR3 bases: TGTGCCAGCAGGAGGACAGGAACCATATTAGCCTACGAGCAGTACTTC.

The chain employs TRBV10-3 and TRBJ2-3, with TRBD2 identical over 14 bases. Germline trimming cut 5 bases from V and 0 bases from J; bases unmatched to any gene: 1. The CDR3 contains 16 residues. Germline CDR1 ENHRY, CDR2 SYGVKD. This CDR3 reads CAISRTSGGSTDTQYF. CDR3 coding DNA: TGTGCCATCAGTCGGACTAGCGGGGGGAGCACAGATACGCAGTATTTT.

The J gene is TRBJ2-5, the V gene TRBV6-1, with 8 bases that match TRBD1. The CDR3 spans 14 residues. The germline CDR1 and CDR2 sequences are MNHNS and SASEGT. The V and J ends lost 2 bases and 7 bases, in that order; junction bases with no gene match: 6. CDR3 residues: CASSEWTGTVTQYF. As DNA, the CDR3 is TGTGCCAGCAGTGAATGGACAGGGACGGTGACCCAGTACTTC.

The DNA for the CDR3 is TGTGCCAGCTCACTCCCCGGGACAGGTAGCTCCTACGAGCAGTACTTC. Its protein is CASSLPGTGSSYEQYF. The chain links TRBV18 to TRBJ2-7, with 8 bases fitting TRBD1. Germline CDR1 KGHSH, CDR2 LQKENI. This CDR3 has 16 amino acids. The J segment lost 0 bases and the V segment lost 4 bases, leaving 8 bases of the junction unmatched. The entire variable domain, with the rest obtained from reference TRBV18 and TRBJ2-7, is as follows: NAGVMQNPRHLVRRRGQEARLRCSPMKGHSHVYWYRQLPEEGLKFMVYLQKENIIDESGMPKERFSAEFPKEGPSILRIQQVVRGDSAAYFCASSLPGTGSSYEQYFGPGTRLTVT.

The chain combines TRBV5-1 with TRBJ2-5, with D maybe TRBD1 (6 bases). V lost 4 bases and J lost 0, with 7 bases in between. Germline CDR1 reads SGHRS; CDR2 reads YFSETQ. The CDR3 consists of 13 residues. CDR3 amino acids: CASSRGYQETQYF. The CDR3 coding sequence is TGCGCCAGCAGCAGGGGGTACCAAGAGACCCAGTACTTC. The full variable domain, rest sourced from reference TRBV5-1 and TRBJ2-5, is KAGVTQTPRYLIKTRGQQVTLSCSPISGHRSVSWYQQTPGQGLQFLFEYFSETQRNKGNFPGRFSGRQFSNSRSEMNVSTLELGDSALYLCASSRGYQETQYFGPGTRLLVL.

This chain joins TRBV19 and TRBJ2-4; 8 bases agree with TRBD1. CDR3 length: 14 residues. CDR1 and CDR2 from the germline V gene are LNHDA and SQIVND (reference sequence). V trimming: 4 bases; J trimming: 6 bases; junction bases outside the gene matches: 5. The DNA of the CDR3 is TGTGCCAGTAGTACCGGACAGGGTGCAAACATTCAGTACTTC. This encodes CASSTGQGANIQYF.

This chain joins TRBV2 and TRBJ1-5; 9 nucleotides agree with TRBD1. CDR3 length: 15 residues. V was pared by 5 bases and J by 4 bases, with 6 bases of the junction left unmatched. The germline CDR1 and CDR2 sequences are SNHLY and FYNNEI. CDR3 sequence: CASSPQGASNQPQHF. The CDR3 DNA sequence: TGTGCCAGCAGTCCACAGGGGGCCTCGAATCAGCCCCAGCATTTT.

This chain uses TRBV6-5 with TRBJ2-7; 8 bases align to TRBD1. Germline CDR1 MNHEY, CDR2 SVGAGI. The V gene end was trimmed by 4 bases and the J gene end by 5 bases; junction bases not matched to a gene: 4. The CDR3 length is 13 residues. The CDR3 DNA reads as TGTGCCAGCAGTTTTGCAGGGGGCCACGAGCAGTACTTC. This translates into CASSFAGGHEQYF.

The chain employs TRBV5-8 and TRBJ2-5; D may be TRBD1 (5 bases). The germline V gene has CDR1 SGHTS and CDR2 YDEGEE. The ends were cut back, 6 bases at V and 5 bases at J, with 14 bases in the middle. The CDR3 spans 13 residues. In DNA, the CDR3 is TGTGCCAGCATAGGGGTAGATCTCGAGACCCAGTACTTC. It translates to CASIGVDLETQYF.

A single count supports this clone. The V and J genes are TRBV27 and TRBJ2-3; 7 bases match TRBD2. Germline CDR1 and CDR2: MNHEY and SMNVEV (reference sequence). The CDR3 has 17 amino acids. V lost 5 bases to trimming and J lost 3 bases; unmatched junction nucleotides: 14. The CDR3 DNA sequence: TGTGCCAGCAGTGGGGCACGGGGGAGGGTTCGTACAGATACGCAGTATTTT. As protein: CASSGARGRVRTDTQYF.